This passage covers 17 T cell receptor beta chains from one sample sequenced in a study of T cell responses to AZD1222 COVID-19 vaccine. The assay was immunoSEQ multiplex PCR, and TCRdb's table has in-frame clones only and misses some. The sample records some 96,000 clones, just under 90% being singletons. Source: peripheral blood, taken on day 0 of AZD1222 vaccination. All receptors come from an adult in good health.

The chain carries TRBV18 and TRBJ1-2; a weak D match, TRBD1 (6 bases). V lost 0 bases, J lost 4 bases, and 12 bases lay in between. The germline CDR1 and CDR2 sequences are KGHSH and LQKENI. The CDR3 is 15 amino acids. The CDR3 DNA follows: TGTGCCAGCTCACCACCGAGCAGGGGCTCCTATGGCTACACCTTC. Translation: CASSPPSRGSYGYTF.

This chain joins TRBV5-1 and TRBJ1-1, with D hard to call. CDR3 size: 15 residues. Germline CDR1 SGHRS, CDR2 YFSETQ. Trimming took 1 base from V and 2 from J, leaving 12 bases between them. The CDR3 here is CASSLLLGSNTEAFF. The CDR3 bases are TGCGCCAGCAGCTTGTTACTTGGATCCAACACTGAAGCTTTCTTT.

The chain carries TRBV11-2 and TRBJ1-1; possible D gene TRBD1, 5 bases. Germline assignment: CDR1 SGHAT and CDR2 FQNNGV. V dropped 2 bases and J dropped 6 bases, with 16 bases sitting between them. The CDR3 has 15 residues. This chain's CDR3 is CASSLNPGGLSEAFF. The DNA for the CDR3 is TGTGCCAGCAGCTTAAACCCTGGGGGGTTGTCTGAAGCTTTCTTT.

The CDR3 nucleotides read TGCGCCAGCAGCCAAGACGAAGGGGCCCTCCCGTTCTTC. Amino acid sequence: CASSQDEGALPFF. V gene TRBV4-3 combines with J gene TRBJ2-1; the D gene is possibly TRBD1 (5 bases). CDR3 size: 13 residues. Per the germline V gene, CDR1 is LGHNA and CDR2 is YSLEER. Between the trimmed V and J ends, which lost 0 bases and 15 bases, there was a span of 15 bases.

The chain employs TRBV2 and TRBJ1-6, with D possibly being TRBD1 (6 bases). Germline values: CDR1 SNHLY, CDR2 FYNNEI. The CDR3 contains 13 residues. The ends were cut back, 7 bases at V and 4 bases at J, with 8 bases in the middle. CDR3 sequence reads: CASKGDYNSPLHF. CDR3 bases: TGTGCCAGCAAGGGGGATTATAATTCACCCCTCCACTTT. Variable domain in full (rest from reference TRBV2 and TRBJ1-6): EPEVTQTPSHQVTQMGQEVILRCVPISNHLYFYWYRQILGQKVEFLVSFYNNEISEKSEIFDDQFSVERPDGSNFTLKIRSTKLEDSAMYFCASKGDYNSPLHFGNGTRLTVT.

The V gene is TRBV2, the J gene TRBJ2-1; D is perhaps TRBD1 or TRBD2 (6 bases each). Germline loops: CDR1 SNHLY, CDR2 FYNNEI. This CDR3 contains 14 residues. V lost 7 bases and J lost 4, with 14 bases in between. Written as DNA, the CDR3 is TGTGCCAGCACCGGGGGCAGTTTATACAATGAGCAGTTCTTC. Residues: CASTGGSLYNEQFF.

V and J are TRBV5-1 and TRBJ1-6; tentative D call: TRBD1 (5 bases). CDR3 size: 15 residues. Germline V lookup: CDR1 SGHRS, CDR2 YFSETQ. V gave up 6 bases and J gave up 3 bases, with 13 bases separating them. The CDR3 region has the DNA TGCGCCAGCACGCAGGGTAACGACTATAATTCACCCCTCCACTTT. Translated, it gives CASTQGNDYNSPLHF.

The J gene is TRBJ2-7, the V gene TRBV29-1, with D perhaps being TRBD1 or TRBD2 (6 bases each). V lost 0 bases, J lost 2 bases, and 14 bases lay in between. This CDR3 has 15 residues. Germline V gene lookup returns CDR1 SQVTM and CDR2 ANQGSEA. The CDR3 DNA reads TGCAGCGTTGAAGATCGGGCGGGACATGCCTACGAGCAGTACTTC. This gives the protein CSVEDRAGHAYEQYF.

This chain links TRBV27 with TRBJ1-1; 10 nucleotides match TRBD1. Unmatched junction bases numbered 9, after V lost 3 bases and J lost 8 bases. The CDR3 has 15 amino acids. Germline loops: CDR1 MNHEY, CDR2 SMNVEV (reference sequence). As DNA, the CDR3 is TGTGCCAGCAGTTTGGGACAGGGGCTCGTTTCAGAAGCTTTCTTT. This encodes CASSLGQGLVSEAFF.

V usage is TRBV7-2 and J usage is TRBJ2-7; a possible D gene is TRBD1 (5 bases). Trimming shortened V by 2 bases and J by 4 bases, and 12 bases separated the two germline ends. In germline, CDR1 is SGHTA, CDR2 FQGNSA. The CDR3 is made up of 14 amino acids. CDR3 sequence reads: CASSLSFSGYEQYF. The CDR3, as DNA: TGTGCCAGCAGCTTATCTTTTTCAGGGTACGAGCAGTACTTC.

The chain couples TRBV19 to TRBJ1-2, with a weak D call TRBD1 (6 bases). Germline V gene lookup returns CDR1 LNHDA and CDR2 SQIVND (reference sequence). The CDR3 contains 14 residues. V was trimmed by 9 bases and J by 4 bases, leaving 18 bases between them. The CDR3 protein is CASTRGGVGYGYTF. CDR3 sequence (DNA): TGTGCCAGCACCCGAGGGGGGGTGGGCTATGGCTACACCTTC.

This chain connects TRBV19 to TRBJ1-1; D perhaps matches TRBD1 (5 bases). This CDR3 has 18 residues. Trimming took off 1 base at V and 3 bases at J, with 21 bases between the two ends. Germline V gene sequence: CDR1 LNHDA, CDR2 SQIVND (reference sequence). The CDR3 DNA reads as TGTGCCAGTAGTATAGGATTAGGGGAAGGGCCGGCAGACACTGAAGCTTTCTTT. It is translated as CASSIGLGEGPADTEAFF. Using reference TRBV19 and TRBJ1-1 for the parts outside the CDR3, the full variable domain is DGGITQSPKYLFRKEGQNVTLSCEQNLNHDAMYWYRQDPGQGLRLIYYSQIVNDFQKGDIAEGYSVSREKKESFPLTVTSAQKNPTAFYLCASSIGLGEGPADTEAFFGQGTRLTVV.

The V call is TRBV4-1, the J call TRBJ2-7; D gene unclear. The V end lost 0 bases, the J end lost 3 bases, and 12 bases lay between the germline ends. The CDR3 loop spans 15 amino acids. Germline assignment: CDR1 MGHRA and CDR2 YSYEKL. CDR3 protein: CASSQDGGIGYEQYF. The CDR3 DNA follows: TGCGCCAGCAGCCAAGATGGCGGCATCGGCTACGAGCAGTACTTC.

The gene calls are TRBV6-2 or TRBV6-3 and TRBJ2-1, with 14 bases lining up with TRBD2. Germline V CDR1 and CDR2: MNHEY, SVGEGT. The CDR3 length is 20 residues. J gave up 2 bases and V 6 bases, and 15 bases lay outside the gene matches. CDR3 DNA: TGTGCCAGCAGCCTTATATGGCCGGGACTAGCGGGGGACACCTACAATGAGCAGTTCTTC. Amino acid sequence: CASSLIWPGLAGDTYNEQFF.

The chain has TRBV27 and TRBJ1-5; D gene unclear. Germline CDR1 is MNHEY and CDR2 is SMNVEV (reference sequence). The CDR3 sequence is 14 residues long. The ends were cut back, 3 bases at V and 9 bases at J, with 15 bases in the middle. Here the CDR3 DNA reads TGTGCCAGCAGTTTCGGGCAGAATATCGGGCCCCAGCATTTT. The encoded protein is CASSFGQNIGPQHF.

This clone was seen a few times. The CDR3 coding sequence is TGCAGCGTTGACTTCCCTCTTAGGGGTGAGCAGTACTTC. Translated: CSVDFPLRGEQYF. This chain joins TRBV29-1 and TRBJ2-7, with D maybe TRBD1 (5 bases). Trimming stripped 3 bases from V and 7 bases from J, with 16 bases between. This CDR3 is 13 amino acids long. The germline CDR1 and CDR2 sequences are SQVTM and ANQGSEA.

This clone has more than one count but fewer than ten. V is TRBV5-6 and J is TRBJ1-1; the D gene is possibly TRBD1 (6 bases). Germline CDR1 and CDR2: SGHDT and YYEEEE. The CDR3 runs to 13 residues. Trimming pared 1 base from V and 7 bases from J, leaving 11 bases between. The chain's CDR3 is CASSLTGQIEAFF. Written as DNA, the CDR3 is TGTGCCAGCAGCTTGACCGGACAGATTGAAGCTTTCTTT.